These 18 T cell receptor beta chains share one sample of origin, sequenced in a study of blood T cell repertoires in COVID-19. This table comes from immunoSEQ multiplex PCR, and its TCRdb copy is limited to in-frame clones, with some not included. Among 350,000 or so clones listed, 88% were seen once. The sequencing sample was made of PBMCs or T cells enriched from blood (not recorded which). These TCRs come from a woman in her 30s who had been exposed to COVID-19.

In this sample, this clone turned up once. V is TRBV3-1 (or the pseudogene TRBV3-2) and J is TRBJ1-1, with 7 bases aligning to TRBD1. The CDR3 sequence is 13 residues long. Losses at the gene ends were 8 bases for V and 3 bases for J; bases not matched to a gene: 6. The germline V gene encodes CDR1 LGHDT and CDR2 YNNKEL (reference sequence). The CDR3 sequence: CASANRGHTEAFF. CDR3 sequence (DNA): TGTGCCAGCGCTAACAGGGGCCACACTGAAGCTTTCTTT.

This CDR3 is CASSDQQSYEQYF. The CDR3 nucleotides read TGCGCCAGCAGTGACCAACAGTCCTACGAGCAGTACTTC. V usage is TRBV10-1 and J usage is TRBJ2-7, with no clear D. Germline V CDR1 and CDR2: WNHNN, SYGVQD (reference sequence). The CDR3 is 13 residues long. V was trimmed by 3 bases and J by 1 base, leaving 7 bases between them.

This chain uses TRBV10-1 with TRBJ2-3; D is uncertain. Looked up from germline, CDR1 is WNHNN and CDR2 is SYGVQD (reference sequence). The CDR3 contains 12 residues. The V end was cut by 4 bases, the J end by 8 bases, with 10 bases between. In DNA, the CDR3 is TGCGCCAGCAGTGCTCGACCGGGTACGCAGTATTTT. Encoded protein: CASSARPGTQYF.

The chain combines TRBV28 with TRBJ2-1; D is unclear. This CDR3 has 12 residues. Trimming shortened V by 8 bases and J by 5 bases, and 10 bases separated the two germline ends. Germline assignment: CDR1 MDHEN and CDR2 SYDVKM. The CDR3 nucleotides are TGTGCCAGCGCGGCTACTAACAATGAGCAGTTCTTC. Translating it yields CASAATNNEQFF.

The chain couples TRBV27 to TRBJ2-1, with TRBD1 as a possible D gene (5 bases). The CDR3 is 11 residues long. V shed 5 bases and J shed 10 bases, with 9 bases lying between them. Germline V lookup: CDR1 MNHEY, CDR2 SMNVEV (reference sequence). CDR3 sequence: CASSTRVEQFF. DNA of the CDR3: TGTGCCAGCAGTACCAGGGTCGAGCAGTTCTTC.

V gene TRBV27 combines with J gene TRBJ2-7; tentatively, D is TRBD1 (6 bases). The CDR3 is 15 residues long. Looked up from germline, CDR1 is MNHEY and CDR2 is SMNVEV (reference sequence). Deletions cut 5 bases from V and 1 base from J, with 15 bases between. The CDR3 bases are TGTGCCAGCAGTAAGGACAGATCCTCTTCCTACGAGCAGTACTTC. Its protein is CASSKDRSSSYEQYF.

Here the CDR3 reads CASSQEHGRAGEQYF. DNA for the CDR3: TGTGCCAGCAGCCAAGAGCACGGGAGGGCCGGCGAGCAGTACTTC. This chain links TRBV3-1 (or the pseudogene TRBV3-2) with TRBJ2-7; 8 nucleotides line up with TRBD2. Germline CDR1 LGHDT, CDR2 YNNKEL (reference sequence). CDR3 length: 15 residues. Losses at the gene ends were 0 bases for V and 6 bases for J; bases not matched to a gene: 7.

V is TRBV13 and J is TRBJ2-7; the match to TRBD2 covers 8 bases. The length of the CDR3 is 15 residues. Trimming took 2 bases from V and 2 from J; bases not matched to a gene: 5. Germline lookup yields CDR1 PRHDT and CDR2 FYEKMQ (reference sequence). CDR3 nucleotide sequence: TGTGCCAGCAGCTTAATGGGACTAGTCGCCTACGAGCAGTACTTC. This translates into CASSLMGLVAYEQYF.

The table lists this clone with a few counts. V usage is TRBV10-3 and J usage is TRBJ2-6; 7 nucleotides line up with TRBD1. After removal of 0 bases from V and 4 bases from J, the junction contained 9 bases not matched to a gene. CDR3 length: 18 amino acids. Germline loops: CDR1 ENHRY, CDR2 SYGVKD. CDR3 region: CAISESGFGGQGANVLTF. The CDR3 DNA reads TGTGCCATCAGTGAGTCGGGATTTGGGGGACAGGGGGCCAACGTCCTGACTTTC.

V is TRBV12-3 or TRBV12-4 and J is TRBJ1-1; no clear D gene. Trimming removed 8 bases from V and 0 bases from J, with 10 bases in between. CDR3 length equals 13 residues. The CDR3, as DNA: TGTGCCAGCTCTAGTCGGGTGAACACTGAAGCTTTCTTT. Translation gives CASSSRVNTEAFF.

The genes are TRBV4-1 and TRBJ2-5, with 9 bases that match TRBD2. CDR3 length equals 18 residues. CDR1 is MGHRA, CDR2 YSYEKL, per germline. Trimming took 0 bases from V and 5 from J; bases not matched to a gene: 13. In DNA, the CDR3 is TGCGCCAGCAGCCAAGAGGATAGGGCGGGAGGGCCGAGTGAGACCCAGTACTTC. It encodes CASSQEDRAGGPSETQYF.

The rearrangement links TRBV3-1 (or the pseudogene TRBV3-2) to TRBJ2-7, with 8 bases fitting TRBD2. Germline trimming cut 6 bases from V and 1 base from J; bases unmatched to any gene: 8. This CDR3 spans 15 amino acids. Per the germline V gene, CDR1 is LGHDT and CDR2 is YNNKEL (reference sequence). The CDR3 DNA is TGTGCCAGCAGTTTAACTAGCGGTGAATCCTACGAGCAGTACTTC. It yields the protein CASSLTSGESYEQYF.

In its sample, this clone was seen once. The chain carries TRBV25-1 and TRBJ2-5; 9 bases agree with TRBD2. J was trimmed by 4 bases and V by 5 bases; bases with no gene match: 2. Germline V CDR1 and CDR2: MGHDK, SYGVNS. The CDR3 length is 13 residues. The CDR3 protein is CASSLAGLETQYF. The CDR3 DNA follows: TGTGCCAGCAGTCTAGCGGGACTAGAGACCCAGTACTTC.

The genes are TRBV7-8 and TRBJ2-5; 9 nucleotides match TRBD2. The J segment lost 4 bases and the V segment lost 2 bases, leaving 11 bases of the junction unmatched. Germline assignment: CDR1 SGHVS and CDR2 FQNEAQ. CDR3 size: 17 residues. The chain's CDR3 is CASSLPLAGFGGETQYF. CDR3 coding DNA: TGTGCCAGCAGCTTACCCCTAGCGGGGTTTGGGGGAGAGACCCAGTACTTC.

This sequence joins TRBV30 and TRBJ2-7, with 11 positions matching TRBD2. This CDR3 has 13 residues. Trimming cost V 4 bases and J 2 bases; bases outside gene matches: 1. Germline values: CDR1 GTSNPN, CDR2 SVGIG (reference sequence). The CDR3 region has the DNA TGTGCCTGGAAACTAGCGGGAGCCTACGAGCAGTACTTC. The encoded protein is CAWKLAGAYEQYF.

This clone was found a few times. Because the CDR3's place on the DNA is in doubt, the DNA is left out and the CDR3 is given as listed by TCRdb. Other DNA sequences in this specimen translate into the identical CDR3. The chain links TRBV21-1 to TRBJ2-7; TRBD1 is taken as the D call from the table, unchecked against the DNA. TRBV21-1 is a pseudogene locus. The CDR3 adds up to 16 amino acids, both ends counted. This CDR3 is CASSKVGQGSTYEQYF.

This clone was counted between two and nine times. The chain has TRBV5-1 and TRBJ1-4; 9 bases fit TRBD1. This CDR3 is built from 20 residues. Germline CDR1 is SGHRS and CDR2 is YFSETQ. V lost 0 bases to trimming and J lost 7 bases; unmatched junction nucleotides: 19. The CDR3 here is CASSLAQIGTGRFRPEKLFF. The DNA for the CDR3 is TGCGCCAGCAGCTTGGCGCAAATCGGGACAGGGCGATTCCGACCTGAAAAACTGTTTTTT.

The chain is built from TRBV5-8 and TRBJ1-2, with D uncertain. This CDR3 is built from 11 residues. Deletions cut 0 bases from V and 8 bases from J, with 5 bases between. Germline V gene sequence: CDR1 SGHTS, CDR2 YDEGEE. The CDR3 coding sequence is TGTGCCAGCAGCTTGGTTGAGGGCTACACCTTC. It translates to CASSLVEGYTF.